The present T cell receptor (beta chain) was sequenced within a study of CD8+ T cells in alopecia areata. Specimens obtained from alopecia areata patients comprised lesional scalp punch biopsies and peripheral blood. This clone has a handful of counts. Extracted RNA was reverse transcribed, and the resulting cDNA served as sequencing template. TCRdb keeps only in-frame clones here, not all; method: immunoSEQ multiplex PCR. The table shows 100,000 to 150,000 clones, with around 45% occurring only once. The CDR3 loop spans 16 amino acids. Trimming shortened V by 1 base and J by 1 base, and 14 bases separated the two germline ends. CDR1 is SEHNR, CDR2 FQNEAQ, per germline (reference sequence).

This TCR derives from a human donor with alopecia areata. The sample consisted of NKG2D-low CD8+ T cells sorted from blood. This chain uses TRBV7-9 with TRBJ2-7; D is unclear. The CDR3 protein is CASSLVGRRQSYEQYF. CDR3 bases: TGTGCCAGCAGCTTAGTGGGAAGGCGGCAATCCTACGAGCAGTACTTC.